The 25 T cell receptor beta chains below were found in one sample sequenced in a study of hypomethylating agent response in myelodysplastic syndrome. The method was immunoSEQ multiplex PCR; TCRdb's version includes in-frame clones alone and lacks a portion of them. Here the sample spans 3,000 to 4,000 clones, around 80% being singletons. Sample: bone marrow, taken before or after starting hypomethylating agent treatment for myelodysplastic syndrome (not recorded which). The source is a human donor with myelodysplastic syndrome.

The CDR3 DNA reads as TGTGCCAGCAGCCTTCCTATCGACAGGGTCTATGGCTACACCTTC. It encodes CASSLPIDRVYGYTF. The genes are TRBV5-6 and TRBJ1-2, with TRBD1 matching over 7 bases. The germline gives CDR1 SGHDT, CDR2 YYEEEE. The trim removed 4 bases at V and 4 bases at J, leaving 10 bases unmatched. This CDR3 has 15 residues.

The sample holds a few counts of this clone. This chain connects TRBV13 to TRBJ1-4; D gene ambiguous. The length of the CDR3 is 15 residues. The germline V gene has CDR1 PRHDT and CDR2 FYEKMQ (reference sequence). Trimming took 3 bases from V and 1 from J, leaving 9 bases between them. The CDR3 nucleotides are TGTGCCAGCAGCTTTCGTGGGGTAACTAATGAAAAACTGTTTTTT. Amino acids: CASSFRGVTNEKLFF.

This clone was observed a handful of times. The chain couples TRBV6-5 to TRBJ2-7; TRBD1 matches 7 bases. V gave up 6 bases and J gave up 5 bases; unmatched junction bases: 7. CDR3 length: 13 residues. From germline, CDR1 is MNHEY and CDR2 SVGAGI. The CDR3 region has the DNA TGTGCCAGCAGCCGACAGGGATCAGACGAGCAGTACTTC. Residues: CASSRQGSDEQYF.

This chain uses TRBV11-3 with TRBJ2-1; D might be TRBD2 (6 bases). Germline V gives CDR1 SGHNT, CDR2 YENEEA. Trimming stripped 4 bases from V and 5 bases from J, with 15 bases between. The CDR3 covers 15 residues. CDR3 sequence (DNA): TGTGCCAGCAGCTCTGGGACTGGGTTTAACAATGAGCAGTTCTTC. Its protein product is CASSSGTGFNNEQFF.

V usage is TRBV27 and J usage is TRBJ1-2; the match to TRBD1 covers 7 bases. The germline CDR1 and CDR2 sequences are MNHEY and SMNVEV (reference sequence). The length of the CDR3 is 14 residues. V lost 0 bases and J lost 8; bases outside the gene matches: 6. The CDR3 coding sequence is TGTGCCAGCAGTTTATCCACAGGGGAGCGGGGCTACACCTTC. Its protein is CASSLSTGERGYTF.

The chain recombines TRBV2 with TRBJ2-1; 8 bases match TRBD1. V shed 4 bases and J 0 bases; nucleotides not matched to a gene: 2. The CDR3 runs to 15 residues. The germline CDR1 and CDR2 sequences are SNHLY and FYNNEI. The CDR3 region has the DNA TGTGCCAGCAGTGTGGGGACAGGCTCCTACAATGAGCAGTTCTTC. Its protein is CASSVGTGSYNEQFF.

V usage is TRBV18 and J usage is TRBJ2-7; TRBD1 matches at 7 bases. CDR1 is KGHSH and CDR2 is LQKENI in the germline V gene. V gave up 6 bases and J gave up 6 bases; unmatched junction bases: 11. The CDR3 extends over 14 amino acids. The CDR3 region has the DNA TGTGCCAGCTCCCCGGGGACAGTGCTTGTCGAGCAGTACTTC. Its protein product is CASSPGTVLVEQYF. The whole variable domain, remainder taken from reference TRBV18 and TRBJ2-7, is NAGVMQNPRHLVRRRGQEARLRCSPMKGHSHVYWYRQLPEEGLKFMVYLQKENIIDESGMPKERFSAEFPKEGPSILRIQQVVRGDSAAYFCASSPGTVLVEQYFGPGTRLTVT.

The chain has TRBV11-3 and TRBJ2-3; 7 positions match TRBD1. Trimming took 5 bases from V and 1 from J; bases not matched to a gene: 6. This CDR3 is 15 amino acids long. Germline CDR1 and CDR2: SGHNT and YENEEA. CDR3 amino acids: CASSPTGVGTDTQYF. For the CDR3, the DNA is TGTGCCAGCAGCCCCACAGGGGTTGGCACAGATACGCAGTATTTT.

This CDR3 reads CASSRTDSNKAFF. CDR3 bases: TGCGCCAGCAGCCGGACGGATTCGAACAAAGCTTTCTTT. This chain joins TRBV5-1 and TRBJ1-1; D uncertain. V lost 4 bases, J lost 9 bases, and 16 bases lay in between. Germline V gene data show CDR1 as SGHRS and CDR2 as YFSETQ. This CDR3 region has 13 residues.

This clone was seen a handful of times. The rearrangement joins TRBV7-9 to TRBJ1-1, with D hard to call. The V gene's germline CDR1 is SEHNR and CDR2 FQNEAQ (reference sequence). V was trimmed by 4 bases and J by 9 bases, leaving 9 bases between them. This CDR3 spans 11 amino acids. The CDR3 sequence is CASSSGRQAFF. The CDR3 nucleotides read TGTGCCAGCAGCTCTGGGAGACAAGCTTTCTTT.

The rearrangement joins TRBV5-4 to TRBJ2-2, with D perhaps matching TRBD2 (7 bases). The CDR3 is made up of 16 amino acids. V was pared by 6 bases and J by 0 bases, with 15 bases between. Germline lookup yields CDR1 SGHNT and CDR2 YYREEE (reference sequence). This CDR3 is CASTWGGAPNTGELFF. CDR3 nucleotides: TGTGCCAGCACCTGGGGGGGCGCCCCGAACACCGGGGAGCTGTTTTTT.

The V call is TRBV5-4, the J call TRBJ2-5, with a possible D match to TRBD1 (6 bases). The CDR3 has 15 amino acids. V lost 2 bases to trimming and J lost 5 bases, with 16 bases between them. Per germline, CDR1 SGHNT and CDR2 YYREEE (reference sequence). CDR3 sequence (DNA): TGTGCCAGCAGCTTCAAGGTGGGGGCGCAGGAGACCCAGTACTTC. Amino acids: CASSFKVGAQETQYF.

This chain connects TRBV6-5 to TRBJ1-2, with 7 nucleotides matching TRBD1. Germline trimming cut 5 bases from V and 2 bases from J; bases unmatched to any gene: 5. Looked up from germline, CDR1 is MNHEY and CDR2 is SVGAGI. The CDR3 covers 14 residues. DNA for the CDR3: TGTGCCAGCAGTCCGGGACAGACAAACTATGGCTACACCTTC. Protein product: CASSPGQTNYGYTF.

The chain joins TRBV28 to TRBJ2-7, with 7 bases fitting TRBD2. After removal of 8 bases from V and 5 bases from J, the junction contained 6 bases not matched to a gene. This CDR3 comprises 12 residues. Germline V gives CDR1 MDHEN, CDR2 SYDVKM. The DNA of the CDR3 is TGTGCCAGCGGCGGGAGTTTGGACGAGCAGTACTTC. Translation: CASGGSLDEQYF.

The chain couples TRBV5-6 to TRBJ1-5; D gene ambiguous. This CDR3 has 13 amino acids. Germline V gene data show CDR1 as SGHDT and CDR2 as YYEEEE. The V end lost 4 bases, the J end lost 5 bases, and 10 bases lay between the germline ends. CDR3 nucleotides: TGTGCCAGCAGCCCGGGGTACGATCAGCCCCAGCATTTT. It yields the protein CASSPGYDQPQHF.

This rearrangement joins TRBV13 to TRBJ2-2, with TRBD2 matching 7 bases. Germline V gene sequence: CDR1 PRHDT, CDR2 FYEKMQ (reference sequence). The CDR3 contains 15 residues. V shed 11 bases and J 4 bases; nucleotides not matched to a gene: 13. The CDR3 coding sequence is TGTGCCTCCAGTAGGCTAGCGGATAGCACCGGGGAGCTGTTTTTT. As protein: CASSRLADSTGELFF.

This clone was detected a few times. The gene calls are TRBV29-1 and TRBJ1-3; D is ambiguous. Germline CDR1 is SQVTM and CDR2 is ANQGSEA. Deletions cut 8 bases from V and 0 bases from J, with 11 bases between. The CDR3 runs to 13 residues. The chain's CDR3 is CSFLIDSGNTIYF. The CDR3 DNA is TGCAGCTTCCTTATTGACTCTGGAAACACCATATATTTT.

The genes are TRBV9 and TRBJ2-3, with 12 bases lining up with TRBD2. Trimming cost V 6 bases and J 0 bases; bases outside gene matches: 5. This CDR3 has 16 amino acids. CDR1 and CDR2 from the germline V gene are SGDLS and YYNGEE. The CDR3 region has the DNA TGTGCCAGCACTAGCGGGGGGGCCTCTAGCACAGATACGCAGTATTTT. Residues: CASTSGGASSTDTQYF.

This chain links TRBV27 with TRBJ1-1; 7 positions agree with TRBD1. This CDR3 is built from 12 residues. V lost 3 bases and J lost 8; bases outside the gene matches: 3. Per the germline V gene, CDR1 is MNHEY and CDR2 is SMNVEV (reference sequence). The CDR3 region has the DNA TGTGCCAGCAGTTTCTTACAGGGGGAAGCTTTCTTT. Translation gives CASSFLQGEAFF.

The DNA for the CDR3 is TGCGCCAGCAGCCAAGACCACGGAGGGGTATATGGCTACACCTTC. Translated: CASSQDHGGVYGYTF. The chain has TRBV4-1 and TRBJ1-2, with D perhaps TRBD1 (5 bases). Trimming pared 0 bases from V and 5 bases from J, leaving 13 bases between. Germline CDR1 MGHRA, CDR2 YSYEKL. The CDR3 is 15 residues long.

The chain employs TRBV7-9 and TRBJ1-1; unclear D gene. Per the germline V gene, CDR1 is SEHNR and CDR2 is FQNEAQ (reference sequence). Trimming shortened V by 1 base and J by 3 bases, and 12 bases separated the two germline ends. This CDR3 comprises 15 residues. CDR3 amino acids: CASSLDFLGDTEAFF. CDR3 in DNA: TGTGCCAGCAGCTTAGACTTTTTAGGAGACACTGAAGCTTTCTTT. Full variable domain (missing parts from reference TRBV7-9 and TRBJ1-1): DTGVSQNPRHKITKRGQNVTFRCDPISEHNRLYWYRQTLGQGPEFLTYFQNEAQLEKSRLLSDRFSAERPKGSFSTLEIQRTEQGDSAMYLCASSLDFLGDTEAFFGQGTRLTVV.

About this clone: At one boundary the junction diverges from the germline segment, which might be a read error. The chain joins TRBV7-8 to TRBJ2-7; D might be TRBD1 (5 bases). The V gene's germline CDR1 is SGHVS and CDR2 FQNEAQ. CDR3 length equals 14 residues. Here the CDR3 DNA reads TGTGCCAGCAGCTTAGTCCTCGGCAGGGATAGTTGGGACTTC. Protein sequence: CASSLVLGRDSWDF.

The rearrangement links TRBV15 to TRBJ1-2; 7 nucleotides agree with TRBD1. The CDR3 sequence is 14 residues long. Trimming at V came to 1 base and at J to 4 bases, leaving 3 bases not matched to a gene. In germline, CDR1 is LNHNV, CDR2 YYDKDF (reference sequence). As DNA, the CDR3 is TGTGCCACCAGCAGAGGGGACAGCATCTATGGCTACACCTTC. Translated, it gives CATSRGDSIYGYTF.

This clone was observed a single time. The chain uses TRBV7-9 and TRBJ2-5; the D gene is possibly TRBD1 (6 bases). V shed 0 bases and J shed 5 bases, with 13 bases lying between them. Germline V gene data show CDR1 as SEHNR and CDR2 as FQNEAQ (reference sequence). This CDR3 spans 15 amino acids. The CDR3 loop reads CASSLAAGQGETQYF. The CDR3 DNA sequence: TGTGCCAGCAGCTTAGCTGCGGGCCAGGGGGAGACCCAGTACTTC.

The V and J genes are TRBV19 and TRBJ2-1; D is undetermined. Germline CDR1 reads LNHDA; CDR2 reads SQIVND (reference sequence). CDR3 size: 13 residues. V gave up 4 bases and J gave up 0 bases, with 4 bases separating them. The CDR3 sequence: CASSTGSYNEQFF. CDR3 sequence (DNA): TGTGCCAGTAGTACCGGCTCCTACAATGAGCAGTTCTTC.